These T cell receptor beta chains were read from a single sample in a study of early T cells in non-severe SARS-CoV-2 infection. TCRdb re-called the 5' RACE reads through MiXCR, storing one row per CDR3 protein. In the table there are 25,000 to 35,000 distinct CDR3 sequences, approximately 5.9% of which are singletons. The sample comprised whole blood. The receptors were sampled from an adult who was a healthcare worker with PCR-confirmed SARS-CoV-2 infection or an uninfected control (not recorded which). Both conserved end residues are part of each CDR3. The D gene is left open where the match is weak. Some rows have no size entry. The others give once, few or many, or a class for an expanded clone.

cdr3_nt: TGTGCCAGCAGTTACGCAGGGGATCGGGGACAGCCCCAGCATTTT
cdr3_aa: CASSYAGDRGQPQHF
j_call: TRBJ1-5
clone_size: many
d_call: -
v_call: TRBV6-6

cdr3_nt: TGTGCCAGCAGTTCCGCACAGGGGGGTGGCTACACCTTC
cdr3_aa: CASSSAQGGGYTF
j_call: TRBJ1-2
clone_size: -
d_call: TRBD1
v_call: TRBV12-3/TRBV12-4

cdr3_nt: TGTGCCAGCAAAAAGACAGGGGCGGGAAATGGCTACACCTTC
cdr3_aa: CASKKTGAGNGYTF
j_call: TRBJ1-2
clone_size: medium-sized
d_call: TRBD1
v_call: TRBV9

cdr3_nt: TGTGCCAGCATTCCTACTAGCGGGGTCAGGGGTAGCACAGATACGCAGTATTTT
cdr3_aa: CASIPTSGVRGSTDTQYF
j_call: TRBJ2-3
clone_size: many
d_call: TRBD2
v_call: TRBV28

cdr3_nt: TGTGCCATCGCCTCTAGCGGGGAGAGGGGCAATACGCAGTATTTT
cdr3_aa: CAIASSGERGNTQYF
j_call: TRBJ2-3
clone_size: many
d_call: TRBD2
v_call: TRBV10-3

cdr3_nt: TGTGCCATAGCCGGGACAGGGGGCGTAGACACTGAAGCTTTCTTT
cdr3_aa: CAIAGTGGVDTEAFF
j_call: TRBJ1-1
clone_size: many
d_call: TRBD1
v_call: TRBV7-9

cdr3_nt: TGTGCCAGCAGCGTCTCAGCGGGAATCTACAATGAGCAGTTCTTC
cdr3_aa: CASSVSAGIYNEQFF
j_call: TRBJ2-1
clone_size: -
d_call: TRBD2
v_call: TRBV9

cdr3_nt: TGTGCCAGCAGCTACGGGACAGGGGATGAAAAACTGTTTTTT
cdr3_aa: CASSYGTGDEKLFF
j_call: TRBJ1-4
clone_size: many
d_call: TRBD1
v_call: TRBV7-2

cdr3_nt: TGTGCCAGCAGCTTGATGGCGGCCGGGGGCGCTGAAGCTTTCTTT
cdr3_aa: CASSLMAAGGAEAFF
j_call: TRBJ1-1
clone_size: many
d_call: -
v_call: TRBV5-6

cdr3_nt: TGTGCCAGCAGCTTGGCCAAGGAGGGTGCCGGGGCCAACGTCCTGACTTTC
cdr3_aa: CASSLAKEGAGANVLTF
j_call: TRBJ2-6
clone_size: few
d_call: -
v_call: TRBV7-9

cdr3_nt: TGTGCCAGCAGCCGGGACCGAACCTACGAGCAGTACTTC
cdr3_aa: CASSRDRTYEQYF
j_call: TRBJ2-7
clone_size: many
d_call: -
v_call: TRBV7-9

cdr3_nt: TGTGCCAGCGCACAGGGGCGTTCAACGGGGGAGCAGTACTTC
cdr3_aa: CASAQGRSTGEQYF
j_call: TRBJ2-7
clone_size: few
d_call: TRBD1
v_call: TRBV10-3

cdr3_nt: TGTGCCAGCAGCCCCCTCCTGGGACAGGTTAGTGAGCAGTTCTTC
cdr3_aa: CASSPLLGQVSEQFF
j_call: TRBJ2-1
clone_size: -
d_call: TRBD1
v_call: TRBV11-2

cdr3_nt: TGTGCCAGCAGTGAGGGTTGGGGGAATTCACCCCTCCACTTT
cdr3_aa: CASSEGWGNSPLHF
j_call: TRBJ1-6
clone_size: many
d_call: -
v_call: TRBV25-1

cdr3_nt: TGTGCCACCCGCGCGGGGCCATACGAGCAGTACTTC
cdr3_aa: CATRAGPYEQYF
j_call: TRBJ2-7
clone_size: -
d_call: -
v_call: TRBV28

cdr3_nt: TGTGCCAGCTCCCTTAACGGACAGGACAATCAGCCCCAGCATTTT
cdr3_aa: CASSLNGQDNQPQHF
j_call: TRBJ1-5
clone_size: many
d_call: TRBD1
v_call: TRBV18

cdr3_nt: TGCAGCGTTGGATTTCAGACTGAAGCTTTCTTT
cdr3_aa: CSVGFQTEAFF
j_call: TRBJ1-1
clone_size: many
d_call: -
v_call: TRBV29-1

cdr3_nt: TGTGCCAGCAGTGATCGGCCCGATGAGCAGTTCTTC
cdr3_aa: CASSDRPDEQFF
j_call: TRBJ2-1
clone_size: many
d_call: -
v_call: TRBV12-3/TRBV12-4

cdr3_nt: TGTGCCAGCAGCCTGGACACAGCAGAAAAGGGCTACACCTTC
cdr3_aa: CASSLDTAEKGYTF
j_call: TRBJ1-2
clone_size: many
d_call: -
v_call: TRBV16

cdr3_nt: TGTGCCAGCAGCTTAGTCGGAGACTCTGGGGCCAACGTCCTGACTTTC
cdr3_aa: CASSLVGDSGANVLTF
j_call: TRBJ2-6
clone_size: medium-sized
d_call: -
v_call: TRBV7-9

cdr3_nt: TGTGCCAGCTGCCTCGTCTCCTACAATGAGCAGTTCTTC
cdr3_aa: CASCLVSYNEQFF
j_call: TRBJ2-1
clone_size: few
d_call: -
v_call: TRBV28

cdr3_nt: TGCGCCAGCAGCCAAGATGGGGGGACAGGCATCCTCTACGAGCAGTACTTC
cdr3_aa: CASSQDGGTGILYEQYF
j_call: TRBJ2-7
clone_size: many
d_call: TRBD1
v_call: TRBV4-1

cdr3_nt: TGTGCCAGCAGCTCCCGCTCAGGGCGGGAGGCCTACGAGCAGTACTTC
cdr3_aa: CASSSRSGREAYEQYF
j_call: TRBJ2-7
clone_size: many
d_call: TRBD2
v_call: TRBV7-3

cdr3_nt: TGTGCCAGCAGTCAGCAGGGACTAGAGTGGGACGAGCAGTACTTC
cdr3_aa: CASSQQGLEWDEQYF
j_call: TRBJ2-7
clone_size: -
d_call: TRBD2
v_call: TRBV2

cdr3_nt: TGTGCCAGCAGTTTAGGACTTATGATATACAATGAGCAGTTCTTC
cdr3_aa: CASSLGLMIYNEQFF
j_call: TRBJ2-1
clone_size: -
d_call: -
v_call: TRBV12-3/TRBV12-4

cdr3_nt: TGTGCCAGCAGTGCCCTAACTAGCGGGATCTACAATGAGCAGTTCTTC
cdr3_aa: CASSALTSGIYNEQFF
j_call: TRBJ2-1
clone_size: few
d_call: TRBD2
v_call: TRBV2

cdr3_nt: TGTGCCAGCAGTTTCAACGAGAACACTGAAGCTTTCTTT
cdr3_aa: CASSFNENTEAFF
j_call: TRBJ1-1
clone_size: -
d_call: -
v_call: TRBV27

cdr3_nt: TGTGCCAGCAGCTTTGGAACATACGAGCAGTACTTC
cdr3_aa: CASSFGTYEQYF
j_call: TRBJ2-7
clone_size: medium-sized
d_call: -
v_call: TRBV11-2

cdr3_nt: TGTGCCAGTAGTAAGACAGGGATTGGCAATCAGCCCCAGCATTTT
cdr3_aa: CASSKTGIGNQPQHF
j_call: TRBJ1-5
clone_size: -
d_call: TRBD1
v_call: TRBV19

cdr3_nt: TGTGCCACCAGCAGAGAATCGACTTTCCTGTACAATGAGCAGTTCTTC
cdr3_aa: CATSRESTFLYNEQFF
j_call: TRBJ2-1
clone_size: many
d_call: -
v_call: TRBV15

cdr3_nt: TGTGCCAGCAGCCACACAGCGTTGACCGGGGAGCTGTTTTTT
cdr3_aa: CASSHTALTGELFF
j_call: TRBJ2-2
clone_size: -
d_call: -
v_call: TRBV12-3/TRBV12-4

cdr3_nt: TGTGCCAGCAGTTTTGCTAGCGGTTACCGACGTTCAAAGAACAATGAGCAGTTCTTC
cdr3_aa: CASSFASGYRRSKNNEQFF
j_call: TRBJ2-1
clone_size: many
d_call: TRBD2
v_call: TRBV28

cdr3_nt: TGTGCCAGCTCGTCGGCGATCAGCAATCAGCCCCAGCATTTT
cdr3_aa: CASSSAISNQPQHF
j_call: TRBJ1-5
clone_size: many
d_call: -
v_call: TRBV2

cdr3_nt: TGCGCCAGCAGCTCCGGACAGGGGGTTTCCTACAATGAGCAGTTCTTC
cdr3_aa: CASSSGQGVSYNEQFF
j_call: TRBJ2-1
clone_size: many
d_call: TRBD1
v_call: TRBV5-1

cdr3_nt: TGTGCCAGCAGCGTAGTACTCACCGGGGAGCTGTTTTTT
cdr3_aa: CASSVVLTGELFF
j_call: TRBJ2-2
clone_size: many
d_call: -
v_call: TRBV9

cdr3_nt: TGTGCCAGCAGCTTGGCCCAGGGACTAGCGGGAGCAGAGACCCAGTACTTC
cdr3_aa: CASSLAQGLAGAETQYF
j_call: TRBJ2-5
clone_size: many
d_call: TRBD2
v_call: TRBV5-4

cdr3_nt: TGTGCCAGCAGCCCTAGATCGGTCCAAGAGACCCAGTACTTC
cdr3_aa: CASSPRSVQETQYF
j_call: TRBJ2-5
clone_size: -
d_call: -
v_call: TRBV7-2

cdr3_nt: TGTGCCAGCCGGGGGCTAGCGGGAATAGACAATGAGCAGTTCTTC
cdr3_aa: CASRGLAGIDNEQFF
j_call: TRBJ2-1
clone_size: -
d_call: TRBD2
v_call: TRBV28

cdr3_nt: TGTGCCAGCAGCCCGGACAGGGGGCGCGGAAATCAGCCCCAGCATTTT
cdr3_aa: CASSPDRGRGNQPQHF
j_call: TRBJ1-5
clone_size: -
d_call: TRBD1
v_call: TRBV7-9

cdr3_nt: TGCGCCAGCAGCTTGGCCCAAATAACCTACAATGAGCAGTTCTTC
cdr3_aa: CASSLAQITYNEQFF
j_call: TRBJ2-1
clone_size: many
d_call: -
v_call: TRBV5-1

cdr3_nt: TGTGCCAGCGTACCCGGGAGAGTGAACACCGGGGAGCTGTTTTTT
cdr3_aa: CASVPGRVNTGELFF
j_call: TRBJ2-2
clone_size: many
d_call: -
v_call: TRBV11-2

cdr3_nt: TGTGCCAGCAGTAGACGTACATGGGGTCGCGGCAACTCTGGAAACACCATATATTTT
cdr3_aa: CASSRRTWGRGNSGNTIYF
j_call: TRBJ1-3
clone_size: many
d_call: -
v_call: TRBV6-1

cdr3_nt: TGTGCCAGCAGTGAAGCTCCGACATCTGGGACTGAAGCTTTCTTT
cdr3_aa: CASSEAPTSGTEAFF
j_call: TRBJ1-1
clone_size: few
d_call: -
v_call: TRBV6-1

cdr3_nt: TGTGCCAGCAGTCCACCCAGTTTATCCCTCTACGAGCAGTACTTC
cdr3_aa: CASSPPSLSLYEQYF
j_call: TRBJ2-7
clone_size: -
d_call: -
v_call: TRBV6-1

cdr3_nt: TGTGCCAGTAGTATTGTGGGTTCGGGACAGCAGTTCTTC
cdr3_aa: CASSIVGSGQQFF
j_call: TRBJ2-1
clone_size: few
d_call: -
v_call: TRBV19

cdr3_nt: TGTGCCAGCAGTTCAGTAGGGACCCAGTACTTC
cdr3_aa: CASSSVGTQYF
j_call: TRBJ2-5
clone_size: many
d_call: -
v_call: TRBV12-3/TRBV12-4

cdr3_nt: TGTGCCAGCAGCCAAGCGGCTAGCGGGAGGGCCGAGACCCAGTACTTC
cdr3_aa: CASSQAASGRAETQYF
j_call: TRBJ2-5
clone_size: few
d_call: TRBD2
v_call: TRBV3-1

cdr3_nt: TGTGCCAGCACCGACCGGCTAGCGGTTTACAATGAGCAGTTCTTC
cdr3_aa: CASTDRLAVYNEQFF
j_call: TRBJ2-1
clone_size: many
d_call: TRBD2
v_call: TRBV6-6

cdr3_nt: TGTGCCATCAGTGATGGACGGCCGAACACCGGGGAGCTGTTTTTT
cdr3_aa: CAISDGRPNTGELFF
j_call: TRBJ2-2
clone_size: many
d_call: -
v_call: TRBV10-3

cdr3_nt: TGCGCCAGCAGCTTGGGACAGGAGACAGATACGCAGTATTTT
cdr3_aa: CASSLGQETDTQYF
j_call: TRBJ2-3
clone_size: few
d_call: -
v_call: TRBV5-1

cdr3_nt: TGTGCCAGTACCCGGGCCGGGGGAGAGACCCAGTACTTC
cdr3_aa: CASTRAGGETQYF
j_call: TRBJ2-5
clone_size: few
d_call: -
v_call: TRBV19

cdr3_nt: TGTGCCAGCAGTGGGACTAGCGGGAGCGATGAGCAGTTCTTC
cdr3_aa: CASSGTSGSDEQFF
j_call: TRBJ2-1
clone_size: -
d_call: TRBD2
v_call: TRBV6-1

cdr3_nt: TGTGCCAGCAGTTTAGCGCTCTCTAGCGTTTACCATGAGCAGTTCTTC
cdr3_aa: CASSLALSSVYHEQFF
j_call: TRBJ2-1
clone_size: few
d_call: -
v_call: TRBV12-3/TRBV12-4

cdr3_nt: TGTGCCAGCAGTTCGGGGGGCATTAATTCACCCCTCCACTTT
cdr3_aa: CASSSGGINSPLHF
j_call: TRBJ1-6
clone_size: many
d_call: -
v_call: TRBV28

cdr3_nt: TGTGCCAGCAGTCAATATTTTATTTCGGGGAACACTGAAGCTTTCTTT
cdr3_aa: CASSQYFISGNTEAFF
j_call: TRBJ1-1
clone_size: many
d_call: -
v_call: TRBV12-3/TRBV12-4

cdr3_nt: TGCGCCAGCAGCCTATGGAGGGGCGGCCCGGACAGGGACGAGAATGAGCAGTTCTTC
cdr3_aa: CASSLWRGGPDRDENEQFF
j_call: TRBJ2-1
clone_size: many
d_call: TRBD1
v_call: TRBV5-1

cdr3_nt: TGTGCCAGCAGCCCGGACGGAGAAGAGACCCAGTACTTC
cdr3_aa: CASSPDGEETQYF
j_call: TRBJ2-5
clone_size: many
d_call: -
v_call: TRBV2

cdr3_nt: TGCAGTGCGGAGGGACTAGCGGGAGGGGAAGAGACCCAGTACTTC
cdr3_aa: CSAEGLAGGEETQYF
j_call: TRBJ2-5
clone_size: many
d_call: TRBD2
v_call: TRBV20-1